Presented here are 22 T cell receptor beta chains from one specimen sequenced in a study of identical twins' blood T cells. TCRdb passed the 5' RACE reads through MiXCR, listing each CDR3 protein once. The sample lists hundreds of thousands of distinct CDR3 sequences, roughly 28% occurring once. What was sequenced was PBMCs. The receptors derive from a woman aged 18 to 49 in good health.

Only a few counts were recorded for this clonotype. The V gene is TRBV14, the J gene TRBJ1-1; TRBD1 aligns across 9 bases. J was trimmed by 7 bases and V by 9 bases; bases with no gene match: 12. Germline lookup yields CDR1 SGHDN and CDR2 FVKESK. This CDR3 is 14 amino acids long. CDR3 nucleotides: TGTGCCAGTAACAGGGGGCTGCATAGTAGTGAAGCTTTCTTT. It yields the protein CASNRGLHSSEAFF.

CDR3 residues: CASKMTPTTDTQYF. The CDR3, as DNA: TGTGCCAGCAAAATGACACCAACCACAGATACGCAGTATTTT. The chain carries TRBV6-4 and TRBJ2-3, with D uncertain. This CDR3 is built from 14 residues. Germline-derived CDR1 and CDR2 are MRHNA and SNTAGT. V was shortened by 7 bases and J by 2 bases, with 13 bases between the two germline ends.

Remarks on this clonotype: One end of the junction is discordant with germline, which a read error may explain. The chain combines TRBV12-3 or TRBV12-4 with TRBJ1-1; D is unclear. The CDR3 totals 14 residues. The CDR3: CASSFAQMNTVAFF. The CDR3 nucleotides read TGTGCCAGCAGTTTTGCACAGATGAACACTGTAGCTTTCTTT.

This chain uses TRBV11-2 with TRBJ2-3; D assignment may be TRBD1 or TRBD2 (6 bases each). V was trimmed by 3 bases and J by 0 bases, leaving 13 bases between them. Germline assignment: CDR1 SGHAT and CDR2 FQNNGV. The CDR3 consists of 16 residues. The CDR3 nucleotides are TGTGCCAGCAGCTTTTTGGAGGGGGGCAGCACAGATACGCAGTATTTT. Translated: CASSFLEGGSTDTQYF.

This clonotype was observed a few times. This chain uses TRBV19 with TRBJ1-1; 8 bases fit TRBD1. Germline V lookup: CDR1 LNHDA, CDR2 SQIVND (reference sequence). Unmatched junction bases numbered 4, after V lost 3 bases and J lost 1 base. The CDR3 contains 15 residues. The CDR3 loop reads CASSIIGQGNTEAFF. CDR3 bases: TGTGCCAGTAGTATTATCGGACAGGGGAACACTGAAGCTTTCTTT.

This clonotype was seen only a few times. This sequence joins TRBV6-5 and TRBJ2-7; 9 nucleotides line up with TRBD2. Germline values: CDR1 MNHEY, CDR2 SVGAGI. Trimming took 0 bases from V and 4 from J; bases not matched to a gene: 10. CDR3 length equals 17 residues. The CDR3 spells CASSYSIGLAGSYEQYF. CDR3 DNA sequence: TGTGCCAGCAGTTACTCGATAGGTCTAGCGGGGTCTTACGAGCAGTACTTC.

This clonotype was counted once. The chain combines TRBV7-2 with TRBJ2-1; 7 nucleotides align to TRBD1. The CDR3 sequence is 14 residues long. The ends lost 1 base at V and 12 bases at J; junction bases unmatched: 9. Germline-derived CDR1 and CDR2 are SGHTA and FQGNSA. CDR3 nucleotides: TGTGCCAGCAGCTTAGGATTTCGACAGGGTGGGCAGTTCTTC. As protein: CASSLGFRQGGQFF.

This clonotype showed up just a few times. The V gene is TRBV6-5, the J gene TRBJ1-5; perhaps TRBD1 as D (6 bases). This CDR3 has 13 amino acids. The V gene lost 6 bases and the J gene lost 5 bases, with 11 bases spanning the gap. From germline, CDR1 is MNHEY and CDR2 SVGAGI. CDR3 protein: CASSRRGHQPQHF. In DNA, the CDR3 is TGTGCCAGCAGCCGCAGGGGCCATCAGCCCCAGCATTTT.

The gene calls are TRBV6-6 and TRBJ1-1; D is undetermined. V was cut by 4 bases and J by 11 bases, with 14 bases left in between. Germline assignment: CDR1 MNHNY and CDR2 SVGAGI (reference sequence). The CDR3 contains 12 residues. The DNA for the CDR3 is TGTGCCAGCAGTTTCAGCCGCGACCGGGCTTTCTTT. This codes for CASSFSRDRAFF.

This clonotype was detected only a few times. The rearrangement links TRBV5-1 to TRBJ2-3, with D perhaps given as TRBD1 or TRBD2 (6 bases each). The V end was cut by 3 bases, the J end by 4 bases, with 15 bases between. The V gene's germline CDR1 is SGHRS and CDR2 YFSETQ. CDR3 length: 15 residues. The CDR3 spells CASSSTGARADTQYF. The CDR3 DNA reads TGCGCCAGCAGCTCAACGGGGGCGAGGGCAGATACGCAGTATTTT.

This clonotype showed up just once. The V gene is TRBV20-1, the J gene TRBJ1-3; D perhaps matches TRBD1 (5 bases). The germline V gene has CDR1 DFQATT and CDR2 SNEGSKA (reference sequence). With 6 bases removed from V and 0 bases from J, the gap between germline ends came to 21 bases. The CDR3 loop spans 17 amino acids. CDR3: CSAVSGGKSDSGNTIYF. The CDR3, as DNA: TGCAGTGCCGTTTCGGGGGGTAAGAGTGACTCTGGAAACACCATATATTTT.

Turning to this clonotype: This may stem from a read error, because a much larger clone lies one nucleotide away. The rearrangement uses TRBV20-1 and TRBJ2-4; 8 positions agree with TRBD2. This CDR3 is 14 amino acids long. Germline V gene sequence: CDR1 DFQATT, CDR2 SNEGSKA (reference sequence). In DNA form, the CDR3 reads TGCAGTGCTCCTACCCTAGCGGGTTTAAACACTCAGTACTTC. It encodes CSAPTLAGLNTQYF.

This clonotype was detected only a few times. V gene TRBV27 combines with J gene TRBJ2-7, with D perhaps being TRBD1 or TRBD2 (5 bases each). Trimming removed 5 bases at V and 3 bases at J, with 11 bases between. The CDR3 has 13 amino acids. Germline CDR1 and CDR2: MNHEY and SMNVEV (reference sequence). The CDR3 sequence is CASSLRDRYEQYF. The CDR3 nucleotides are TGTGCCAGCAGTCTCCGGGACCGCTACGAGCAGTACTTC.

This chain connects TRBV3-1 to TRBJ2-2; TRBD1 aligns across 8 bases. The CDR3 has 15 residues. CDR1 is LGHDT, CDR2 YNNKEL, per germline (reference sequence). Germline trimming cut 3 bases from V and 5 bases from J; bases unmatched to any gene: 5. CDR3 coding DNA: TGTGCCAGCAGCCACAGGGGGCGACGGACCGGGGAGCTGTTTTTT. Its protein is CASSHRGRRTGELFF.

The rearrangement links TRBV28 to TRBJ2-5; TRBD1 is a possible D gene (6 bases). Trimming cost V 6 bases and J 3 bases, with 14 bases left between them. The CDR3 contains 14 residues. CDR1 and CDR2 from the germline V gene are MDHEN and SYDVKM. For the CDR3, the DNA is TGTGCCAGCAGCCCCGGGACACTGAAAGAGACCCAGTACTTC. This translates into CASSPGTLKETQYF.

This clonotype has just one count. The chain recombines TRBV20-1 with TRBJ1-3; no firm D call. Trimming removed 1 base from V and 9 bases from J, with 10 bases in between. The CDR3 runs 12 residues. The V gene's germline CDR1 is DFQATT and CDR2 SNEGSKA (reference sequence). The CDR3 coding sequence is TGCAGTGCTAGAGGAGGGTGGGGCACCATATATTTT. Protein product: CSARGGWGTIYF.

This chain links TRBV30 with TRBJ2-2; 7 nucleotides line up with TRBD2. Germline CDR1 reads GTSNPN; CDR2 reads SVGIG (reference sequence). V lost 0 bases, J lost 7 bases, and 8 bases stayed unmatched. CDR3 length: 15 residues. The CDR3 loop reads CAWSVLGTMVGELFF. The DNA of the CDR3 is TGTGCCTGGAGTGTACTGGGGACTATGGTCGGGGAGCTGTTTTTT.

With regard to this clonotype: Compared with germline, one end of the junction differs, possibly owing to a read error. The V call is TRBV6-5, the J call TRBJ1-5; D is unclear. CDR1 is MNHEY and CDR2 is SVGAGI in the germline V gene. The CDR3 contains 12 residues. The DNA of the CDR3 is TGTGCCAGCAGTTCACCTGAACAGCCCCGGCATTTT. It specifies CASSSPEQPRHF.

The chain carries TRBV20-1 and TRBJ2-1; tentatively, D is TRBD2 (5 bases). Trimming removed 3 bases from V and 3 bases from J, with 15 bases in between. CDR1 is DFQATT, CDR2 SNEGSKA, per germline (reference sequence). The CDR3 spans 15 residues. CDR3 residues: CSARLSGPIYNEQFF. The CDR3 DNA sequence: TGCAGTGCTAGGCTGAGCGGTCCTATCTACAATGAGCAGTTCTTC.

The chain employs TRBV3-1 and TRBJ1-5, with 7 bases that match TRBD1. The V gene end was trimmed by 1 base and the J gene end by 5 bases; junction bases not matched to a gene: 5. The germline gives CDR1 LGHDT, CDR2 YNNKEL (reference sequence). CDR3 length equals 15 residues. CDR3 nucleotides: TGTGCCAGCAGCCAAGGTGCCCAGGGGGATCAGCCCCAGCATTTT. It is translated as CASSQGAQGDQPQHF.

The chain couples TRBV18 to TRBJ2-7; the D gene is possibly TRBD2 (5 bases). Trimming cost V 4 bases and J 6 bases, with 10 bases left between them. Germline lookup yields CDR1 KGHSH and CDR2 LQKENI. The CDR3 is made up of 12 amino acids. Here the CDR3 DNA reads TGTGCCAGCTCACGAGGGATCGCCGAGCAGTACTTC. Its translation is CASSRGIAEQYF.

This clonotype was observed a handful of times. The chain has TRBV12-3 or TRBV12-4 and TRBJ1-2; weak D call: TRBD1 (5 bases). The ends were cut back, 6 bases at V and 2 bases at J, with 10 bases in the middle. The CDR3 is 13 amino acids. DNA for the CDR3: TGTGCCAGCAGAGATGACAGAAACTATGGCTACACCTTC. This translates into CASRDDRNYGYTF.